This T cell receptor beta chain was found in a study of blood T cell repertoires in COVID-19. Study-wide background: Donors in the United States, Italy and Spain gave samples during acute or convalescent COVID-19. The analysed material was cDNA or gDNA that came from T cells, B-cell-depleted T cells, or PBMCs.

V gave up 5 bases and J gave up 7 bases; unmatched junction bases: 4. The CDR3 extends over 13 amino acids. In germline, CDR1 is SGHTA, CDR2 FQGNSA. How the authors handled the data: Nucleated cell number was recorded as an estimate derived from reference gene primer amplification. This table comes from immunoSEQ multiplex PCR, and its TCRdb copy is limited to in-frame clones, with some not included. That table furnishes V, J and clone size, whereas the DNA furnished D and trimming. The sample lists 95,000 to 120,000 clones, over 65% occurring once. The TCR comes from a woman aged 40 to 50 with acute or convalescent COVID-19. The rearrangement links TRBV7-2 to TRBJ1-2, with TRBD1 identical over 10 bases. Sequencing input: peripheral blood. The CDR3 protein is CASSQGQGLGYTF. CDR3 coding DNA: TGTGCCAGCAGCCAGGGACAGGGGCTTGGCTACACCTTC.